Listed below are T cell receptor beta chains from one sample, sequenced in a study of shared clonotypes between healthy human individuals. Clones were sequenced by immunoSEQ multiplex PCR, and TCRdb holds only the in-frame ones, with some missing. The table lists roughly 2,500,000 clones, 93% of them singletons. The sequencing input was naive CD4+ T cells from PBMCs. The source is a man between 18 and 35 years old in good health. Some clones in this sample may be carry-over from other donors' samples. Both conserved end residues are trimmed from each CDR3. Fields, in order: V gene, J gene, clone size, CDR3 protein. Clone size, where shown, is once, few, many, or a class for clones that have expanded.

>TRBV25-1|TRBJ2-5|-
ASNHGGTQY
>TRBV28|TRBJ2-7|-
ASRSTGGGGYEQY
>TRBV7-9|TRBJ1-4|few
ASSLERGEKLF
>TRBV5-8|TRBJ1-2|-
ASSSPSGVYGYT
>TRBV4-3|TRBJ2-7|-
ASSQDRGQWGEQY
>TRBV9|TRBJ2-5|-
ASSPTSGWGGETQY
>TRBV7-9|TRBJ1-1|-
ASSSPGTSTEAF
>TRBV27|TRBJ2-2|-
ASSLSGLEGTGELF
>TRBV19|TRBJ2-1|-
ASSIENWTPTRF
>TRBV28|TRBJ2-7|-
ASSSLRGGQY
>TRBV7-3|TRBJ1-5|few
ASSQTGSNQPQH
>TRBV28|TRBJ2-7|-
ASSLGGTGLSYEQY
>TRBV5-1|TRBJ1-5|-
ASSLDSGQPQH
>TRBV27|TRBJ1-2|-
ASSLTGAHIPFYGYT
>TRBV5-1|TRBJ2-7|-
ASSALPGLESGEQY
>TRBV7-3|-|-
ASKSSGSSYEQY
>TRBV27|TRBJ2-1|-
ASSSSGTSGNEQF
>TRBV27|TRBJ2-1|-
ASRIPSGKVYEQF
>TRBV11-3|TRBJ1-3|-
ATRPGTVKAGNTIY
>TRBV2|TRBJ1-1|-
ASTSFMNTEAF
>TRBV18|TRBJ2-3|few
ASSPRQASTDTQY
>TRBV28|TRBJ2-3|-
ASSRKGGDPGGPADTQY
>TRBV5-6|TRBJ2-7|-
ASSRTAYEQY
>TRBV21-1|TRBJ2-1|once
ASSKEQERDRGYNEQF
>TRBV2|TRBJ1-6|-
ASVREADSPLH
>TRBV5-1|TRBJ2-7|-
ASSLGQGRLYEQY
>TRBV19|TRBJ2-7|-
ASSPGTGGLYEQY
>TRBV7-2|TRBJ2-1|-
ASSLMGAGVEDEQF
>TRBV28|TRBJ1-5|-
ASSFASHQPQH
>TRBV29-1|TRBJ1-3|-
SVEALYSGNTIY
>TRBV28|TRBJ2-1|-
ASSLGGTSSYNEQF
>TRBV4-2|TRBJ1-2|once
ASSQVVGGGYT
>TRBV30|TRBJ1-3|-
AWRSPRGLPRWGNTIY
>TRBV2|TRBJ1-2|-
ASSVGQGWYGYT
>TRBV6-1|TRBJ1-1|-
ASTRIKGTEAF
>TRBV7-2|TRBJ1-5|-
ASSSWGPYSNQPQH
>TRBV30|TRBJ1-6|-
AWSLNRGPLH
>TRBV12-5|TRBJ2-5|once
ASADSGQETQY
>TRBV4-1|TRBJ2-1|once
ASSRTGTTNEQF
>TRBV29-1|TRBJ1-2|-
SVGPGQGASGYT
>TRBV2|TRBJ2-2|once
ATRTSGNSGELF
>TRBV5-1|TRBJ1-4|few
ASSVGQPNEKLF
>TRBV19|TRBJ1-1|-
ASSIGQGNTEAF